The present T cell receptor beta chain was sequenced within a study of beta chain features in type 1 diabetes. The study, taken as a whole, reports: Moderately but significantly shorter TCRB CDR3s were found in Type 1 diabetes patients in all four CD4+ subsets. VDJ junctions in type 1 diabetes patients carried more deletions and fewer insertions.

Concerning this clone: Its matching antigen is unknown.

Blood was collected once per donor into heparin, averaging about 100 mL. Researchers reported sorting CD4+ naive, central memory, regulatory and stem cell-like memory cells via CD45RO/CCR7/CD25/CD127/CD95/CD27. This CDR3 has 14 amino acids. Germline-derived CDR1 and CDR2 are MNHNY and SVGAGI (reference sequence). Trimming cost V 2 bases and J 5 bases, with 12 bases left between them. The isolated RNA, all of it, was reverse transcribed, so expressed TCRB transcripts were what got sequenced. Around 3.5 million reads on average were seen across naive, central memory and regulatory T cell samples. Here immunoSEQ multiplex PCR was the method, and the copy in TCRdb shows in-frame clones only, minus some. The sample holds 300,000 to 350,000 clones, roughly 14% seen once.

The genes are TRBV6-6 and TRBJ1-1, with D hard to call. Sequenced input: naive CD4+ T cells from blood. The receptor comes from a woman aged 18-29 years with type 1 diabetes. The CDR3 sequence: CASSYNGVATEAFF. In nucleotides, the CDR3 is TGTGCCAGCAGTTACAATGGGGTAGCGACTGAAGCTTTCTTT.